Shown below are 27 T cell receptor beta chains from a single sample sequenced in a study of CD8 T cells in Susac syndrome. Random hexamers were used to reverse transcribe an amount of roughly 0.5 to 1 ug RNA. MiXCR was run by TCRdb on the immunoSEQ multiplex PCR reads, yielding one entry per CDR3 protein. Here the sample spans about 85,000 distinct CDR3 sequences, approximately 95% being singletons. The sample taken for sequencing was CD8+ T cells from PBMCs. These receptor sequences come from a human donor with Susac syndrome.

This chain joins TRBV29-1 and TRBJ2-7; 8 bases agree with TRBD2. The CDR3 has 12 amino acids. V lost 6 bases and J lost 0; bases outside the gene matches: 1. Germline V gene lookup returns CDR1 SQVTM and CDR2 ANQGSEA. CDR3 residues: CSVTSDSYEQYF. As DNA, the CDR3 is TGCAGCGTGACTAGCGACTCCTACGAGCAGTACTTC.

This sequence joins TRBV13 and TRBJ1-5; D is undetermined. The V gene lost 5 bases and the J gene lost 9 bases, with 17 bases spanning the gap. This CDR3 spans 14 amino acids. CDR1 and CDR2 from the germline V gene are PRHDT and FYEKMQ (reference sequence). The CDR3 coding sequence is TGTGCCAGCAGCATTGGGTCCGGCTCACCGCCCCAGCATTTT. Amino acids: CASSIGSGSPPQHF.

V and J are TRBV12-3 or TRBV12-4 and TRBJ2-1; 8 bases fit TRBD2. Unmatched junction bases numbered 4, after V lost 6 bases and J lost 12 bases. The CDR3 has 11 amino acids. The CDR3 DNA follows: TGTGCCAGCAGCCTACTAGCGGCGCAGTTCTTC. Its translation is CASSLLAAQFF.

The CDR3 DNA is TGTGCCAGCAGTCTCGCGGGTGGACCGAGCACAGATACGCAGTATTTT. Its protein is CASSLAGGPSTDTQYF. The chain links TRBV27 to TRBJ2-3, with a weak D call TRBD2 (5 bases). Per the germline V gene, CDR1 is MNHEY and CDR2 is SMNVEV (reference sequence). The germline V and J ends were trimmed by 5 bases and 0 bases, with 15 bases remaining between them. This CDR3 is 16 amino acids long.

This clonotype is a singleton in its sample. This chain uses TRBV2 with TRBJ1-5; a possible D gene is TRBD1 (6 bases). CDR3 length: 14 residues. V was shortened by 6 bases and J by 0 bases, with 9 bases between the two germline ends. CDR1 is SNHLY, CDR2 FYNNEI, per germline. The CDR3 protein is CASRTGNSNQPQHF. The CDR3 DNA sequence: TGTGCCAGCAGAACAGGGAATAGCAATCAGCCCCAGCATTTT. The full variable domain, in which reference TRBV2 and TRBJ1-5 provide the parts outside the CDR3, is EPEVTQTPSHQVTQMGQEVILRCVPISNHLYFYWYRQILGQKVEFLVSFYNNEISEKSEIFDDQFSVERPDGSNFTLKIRSTKLEDSAMYFCASRTGNSNQPQHFGDGTRLSIL.

CDR3 loop: CASSLTAGRETQYF. The CDR3 nucleotides are TGTGCCAGCAGCTTAACAGCGGGACGAGAGACCCAGTACTTC. The chain joins TRBV11-2 to TRBJ2-5; 7 bases fit TRBD2. The CDR3 loop spans 14 amino acids. With V trimmed by 2 bases and J by 4 bases, 4 bases remained unmatched. CDR1 and CDR2 from the germline V gene are SGHAT and FQNNGV. The full variable domain, with the rest looked up from reference TRBV11-2 and TRBJ2-5, is EAGVAQSPRYKIIEKRQSVAFWCNPISGHATLYWYQQILGQGPKLLIQFQNNGVVDDSQLPKDRFSAERLKGVDSTLKIQPAKLEDSAVYLCASSLTAGRETQYFGPGTRLLVL.

This sequence joins TRBV13 and TRBJ2-7; D ambiguous. The CDR3 is 14 amino acids. Germline CDR1 PRHDT, CDR2 FYEKMQ (reference sequence). Trimming left V 2 bases short and J 5 bases short, with 13 bases between. The CDR3 DNA reads as TGTGCCAGCAGCTTATCCCTAGAAGTCCACGAGCAGTACTTC. It translates to CASSLSLEVHEQYF.

The gene calls are TRBV9 and TRBJ2-1, with a tentative D call TRBD2 (6 bases). The CDR3 consists of 13 residues. V was cut by 0 bases and J by 9 bases, with 10 bases left in between. Germline V gene lookup returns CDR1 SGDLS and CDR2 YYNGEE. CDR3 coding DNA: TGTGCCAGCAGCGTAGTCATGGAGGGTGAGCAGTTCTTC. Protein product: CASSVVMEGEQFF.

The gene calls are TRBV5-1 and TRBJ2-7; tentative D call: TRBD2 (6 bases). CDR1 SGHRS and CDR2 YFSETQ come from the germline V gene. The CDR3 runs 15 residues. The V end lost 0 bases, the J end lost 0 bases, and 10 bases lay between the germline ends. For the CDR3, the DNA is TGCGCCAGCAGCTTGGATGCGGGGAGCTCCTACGAGCAGTACTTC. Protein: CASSLDAGSSYEQYF.

The rearrangement links TRBV7-9 to TRBJ2-7; 9 bases match TRBD2. The germline V gene encodes CDR1 SEHNR and CDR2 FQNEAQ (reference sequence). Trimming cost V 6 bases and J 0 bases; bases outside gene matches: 9. The CDR3 runs 16 residues. Here the CDR3 reads CASRSPLAGDSYEQYF. Here the CDR3 DNA reads TGTGCCAGCAGATCCCCACTAGCGGGTGACTCCTACGAGCAGTACTTC.

The CDR3 sequence is CSASSTNNEQFF. The DNA of the CDR3 is TGCAGTGCTAGTTCTACAAACAATGAGCAGTTCTTC. The chain joins TRBV20-1 to TRBJ2-1; D is unresolved. This CDR3 has 12 amino acids. Germline-derived CDR1 and CDR2 are DFQATT and SNEGSKA (reference sequence). With 3 bases removed from V and 5 bases from J, the gap between germline ends came to 8 bases.

CDR3: CASSETTSGRLDEQFF. The DNA for the CDR3 is TGTGCCAGCAGCGAGACGACTAGCGGGAGGCTCGATGAGCAGTTCTTC. V is TRBV7-9 and J is TRBJ2-1, with 13 bases aligning to TRBD2. The CDR3 spans 16 residues. V trimming: 5 bases; J trimming: 8 bases; junction bases outside the gene matches: 9. Germline V lookup: CDR1 SEHNR, CDR2 FQNEAQ (reference sequence).

The CDR3 nucleotides are TGTGCCTGGAAGCGGGAGGGGTACAATGAGCAGTTCTTC. This codes for CAWKREGYNEQFF. The chain carries TRBV30 and TRBJ2-1, with 10 bases matching TRBD2. The CDR3 totals 13 residues. J gave up 4 bases and V 4 bases, and 1 base lay outside the gene matches. The germline V gene encodes CDR1 GTSNPN and CDR2 SVGIG (reference sequence).

This clonotype is a singleton in its sample. J is TRBJ1-1 and V is TRBV30; D is uncertain. Germline V gene lookup returns CDR1 GTSNPN and CDR2 SVGIG (reference sequence). The CDR3 is made up of 14 amino acids. Trimming removed 0 bases from V and 3 bases from J, with 11 bases in between. The CDR3 bases are TGTGCCTGGAGTGTTGTGGGATTGGACACTGAAGCTTTCTTT. It yields the protein CAWSVVGLDTEAFF.

J is TRBJ2-1 and V is TRBV19; the match to TRBD2 covers 13 bases. Germline values: CDR1 LNHDA, CDR2 SQIVND (reference sequence). The trim removed 1 base at V and 6 bases at J, leaving 0 bases unmatched. The CDR3 is 15 residues long. This CDR3 is CASSIGTSGSNEQFF. The DNA of the CDR3 is TGTGCCAGTAGTATAGGGACTAGCGGGAGCAATGAGCAGTTCTTC.

V is TRBV20-1 and J is TRBJ1-1; perhaps TRBD1 as D (6 bases). V lost 0 bases to trimming and J lost 2 bases, with 10 bases between them. This CDR3 has 14 amino acids. Germline CDR1 is DFQATT and CDR2 is SNEGSKA (reference sequence). The CDR3 DNA is TGCAGTGCTAGAGATAGACAGGCTAACACTGAAGCTTTCTTT. Protein sequence: CSARDRQANTEAFF.

The chain uses TRBV9 and TRBJ2-7; TRBD2 is a possible D gene (5 bases). V was shortened by 1 base and J by 2 bases, with 16 bases between the two germline ends. From germline, CDR1 is SGDLS and CDR2 YYNGEE. The CDR3 sequence is 16 residues long. CDR3 sequence (DNA): TGTGCCAGCAGCGTAAATTCTCGTACGGGGACCTACGAGCAGTACTTC. Its protein product is CASSVNSRTGTYEQYF.

The gene calls are TRBV28 and TRBJ2-5, with D unresolved. CDR1 and CDR2 from the germline V gene are MDHEN and SYDVKM. The CDR3 contains 16 residues. With 3 bases removed from V and 2 bases from J, the gap between germline ends came to 16 bases. In nucleotides, the CDR3 is TGTGCCAGCAGTTTTGGTAGCTCATGGTGGCAAGAGACCCAGTACTTC. Encoded protein: CASSFGSSWWQETQYF. The whole variable domain, remainder taken from reference TRBV28 and TRBJ2-5, is DVKVTQSSRYLVKRTGEKVFLECVQDMDHENMFWYRQDPGLGLRLIYFSYDVKMKEKGDIPEGYSVSREKKERFSLILESASTNQTSMYLCASSFGSSWWQETQYFGPGTRLLVL.

The chain recombines TRBV20-1 with TRBJ2-3, with TRBD2 matching 8 bases. CDR1 and CDR2 (germline): DFQATT, SNEGSKA (reference sequence). V dropped 4 bases and J dropped 1; count of bases not matched to a gene: 4. The CDR3 is 14 amino acids. As DNA, the CDR3 is TGCAGTGCTACGGGACTAGTGGGCACAGATACGCAGTATTTT. Encoded protein: CSATGLVGTDTQYF.

This clonotype has just one count. V and J are TRBV5-6 and TRBJ2-7; 8 bases agree with TRBD1. V dropped 0 bases and J dropped 0; count of bases not matched to a gene: 2. This CDR3 is built from 15 residues. The V gene's germline CDR1 is SGHDT and CDR2 YYEEEE. The CDR3 coding sequence is TGTGCCAGCAGCTTGGTCGGACAGGGCTCCTACGAGCAGTACTTC. Residues: CASSLVGQGSYEQYF.

This sequence joins TRBV3-1 and TRBJ2-1; TRBD1 aligns across 9 bases. V gave up 4 bases and J gave up 7 bases; unmatched junction bases: 5. The V gene's germline CDR1 is LGHDT and CDR2 YNNKEL (reference sequence). This CDR3 has 14 residues. CDR3 protein: CASSLGGTGNEQFF. In nucleotides, the CDR3 is TGTGCCAGCAGCCTTGGGGGGACAGGGAATGAGCAGTTCTTC.

This clonotype was detected only a few times. The J gene is TRBJ2-5, the V gene TRBV7-9; D call uncertain. V was trimmed by 1 base and J by 3 bases, leaving 9 bases between them. The CDR3 spans 14 residues. The germline V gene encodes CDR1 SEHNR and CDR2 FQNEAQ (reference sequence). CDR3 nucleotide sequence: TGTGCCAGCAGCTTAGGGCAGGTTGAAGAGACCCAGTACTTC. The encoded protein is CASSLGQVEETQYF.

The V gene is TRBV29-1, the J gene TRBJ1-2; D not resolved. This CDR3 is 11 amino acids long. Germline V CDR1 and CDR2: SQVTM, ANQGSEA. Trimming took off 4 bases at V and 5 bases at J, with 8 bases between the two ends. The CDR3, as DNA: TGCAGCGTTGGGCACCAATATGGCTACACCTTC. As protein: CSVGHQYGYTF.

This clonotype has a single count. V is TRBV20-1 and J is TRBJ2-1; 14 bases map to TRBD2. Germline trimming cut 0 bases from V and 0 bases from J; bases unmatched to any gene: 7. Germline V gives CDR1 DFQATT, CDR2 SNEGSKA (reference sequence). The CDR3 length is 19 residues. The CDR3 loop reads CSARETSGRVSFSYNEQFF. The CDR3, as DNA: TGCAGTGCTAGAGAGACTAGCGGGAGGGTTTCTTTCTCCTACAATGAGCAGTTCTTC.

The genes are TRBV29-1 and TRBJ2-2, with D perhaps matching TRBD2 (5 bases). Germline V lookup: CDR1 SQVTM, CDR2 ANQGSEA. The CDR3 runs 12 residues. Trimming shortened V by 5 bases and J by 5 bases, and 9 bases separated the two germline ends. CDR3 coding DNA: TGCAGCGTTCCTGGACTGACCGGGGAGCTGTTTTTT. As protein: CSVPGLTGELFF.

The V gene is TRBV4-1, the J gene TRBJ1-1; TRBD1 might be the D (5 bases). The CDR3 is made up of 14 amino acids. Germline assignment: CDR1 MGHRA and CDR2 YSYEKL. V lost 2 bases, J lost 7 bases, and 14 bases lay in between. CDR3 in amino acids: CASSQFGGSGEAFF. The CDR3 DNA reads as TGCGCCAGCAGCCAATTTGGGGGATCCGGTGAAGCTTTCTTT.

V gene TRBV20-1 combines with J gene TRBJ1-2, with TRBD1 matching 8 bases. Unmatched junction bases numbered 10, after V lost 6 bases and J lost 7 bases. The CDR3 covers 13 residues. Germline CDR1 reads DFQATT; CDR2 reads SNEGSKA (reference sequence). The DNA for the CDR3 is TGCAGTGCCAGAACGACAGGGGAGGTTGGCTACACCTTC. This gives the protein CSARTTGEVGYTF.